Included here is one TCR beta chain sequence, with context. The specificity of this receptor is unknown. Within one base of it there is no much larger clone, and no base qualities were kept. The germline V gene specifies LGHNA as CDR1 and YSLEER as CDR2. The CDR3, from cysteine to phenylalanine, totals 15 residues. Only CDR3 DNA is held: 45 bases, read in frame from base 1. Deletion took 1 base off V and 3 bases off J, with a span of 10 bases between the germline ends. The data were taken from a study of cytomegalovirus exposure and HLA in healthy donors (dated by TCRdb to 2016 to 2017). Context from the whole study: An earlier analysis of under 600 of the donors reported 250 to 300 Gb of sequence data and some 100 million unique TCR beta sequences from about 179 million T cells. Both class I and class II loci were covered by HLA typing, at four-digit resolution. A later genetic analysis took genome-wide SNP genotypes for about three fifths of the roughly 700 donors and used that subset as a discovery cohort. Of the roughly 400 genotyped donors, about 80% fell in the genetic ancestry cluster associated with self-reported Caucasian donors. All discovery cohort repertoires had been generated using a single sequencing platform. A few DR-DQ haplotypes were treated as single units for association and clustering because of strong linkage in the cohort. Typing coverage varied by locus: about 620-630 donors for A, B, C, DRB1 and DQB1; about 520 for DQA1; 600 to 610 for DPA1; roughly 470 for DPB1. To decide whether each TCR beta V gene segment behaved as functional or pseudogenic, an earlier analysis of some 540 of the donors relied on high-throughput TCR beta sequencing. A later analysis re-examined previously published TCR beta repertoires from roughly 720 donors and added high-resolution HLA genotyping to investigate patterns of TCR occurrence. High-throughput TCR immunosequencing, statistical association of individual TCRs with disease status, and machine learning were combined to predict cytomegalovirus infection status. Using immunosequencing, the study profiled T cell repertoires from 500 to 800 subjects and related those repertoires to cytomegalovirus serostatus. The study aimed to test whether cataloging public T cell receptors could reveal signatures of past pathogen exposure. Among about 370 genotyped donors of the cohort, an average of about 240,000 unique TCR beta nucleotide sequences was sequenced per donor, of which 15% to 20% were non-productive. An early release covering approximately 600 HLA-typed donors comprised about 300 gigabases of sequencing data and 65 million to 100 million unique TCR sequences. In addition to the first cohort of several hundred subjects, a separate validation cohort of 120 different subjects was used. Donor age, sex, ethnicity and CMV serostatus were compiled together with the repertoire data. The later analysis used no new phenotypic data to find candidate immune exposures, relying instead on TCR beta sequences and their occurrence across donors. Overall study outcomes, separate from this receptor: Most TCR sequences were observed very rarely across donors, whereas some public TCRs were present in many individuals. A further reported finding was that TCR beta sequences accurately predicted the HLA-A and HLA-B alleles for most subjects in the first cohort. According to a later analysis, parvovirus B19, influenza, CMV and Epstein-Barr virus appeared linked to several top co-occurrence clusters. The study listed approximately 150 TCR beta chains as associated with cytomegalovirus. In a later analysis, the rate of TCR association differed among HLA loci, with DRB1 alleles having the most associated TCRs and HLA-C alleles having the fewest. This cohort had only TCR beta chains sequenced, and the lack of alpha or paired-chain data limited which features could be detected. Because HLA typing was unavailable for some donors at each locus, only the typed subset was used in association tests. The earlier analysis of almost 600 of the donors excluded 15 to 20 rarely observed V segments, including chromosome 9 orphons, because counts were too low. Linkage disequilibrium might explain the correlated functional status among segregating V segments, but an unknown experimental factor could not be excluded. According to the authors, the approach could potentially be generalized to other disease states and immunological phenotypes. A later analysis found that most CMV-associated TCR beta chains appeared HLA-restricted, with HLA associations seemingly driven largely by CMV exposure. In an earlier analysis of some 500 of the donors, most TCR beta V segments were observed in productive rearrangements about 87% or about 30% of the time, broadly matching IMGT annotations. In a later analysis, HLA-associated TCR beta chains were found to be more clonally expanded and to have lower generation probabilities than equally common non-associated chains. A group of highly shared sequence variants was considered likely to be a technical artifact of the sequencing pipeline. When HLA alleles, especially DR and DQ, strongly co-occurred, attributing TCR associations to individual alleles was difficult. The presence/absence analyses assumed that sequencing depth was roughly uniform across donors, and that assumption may not be true. Some IMGT-functional V segments, including TRBV6-2 and TRBV6-3, could not be told apart with the 87-base-pair reads, so those segments were excluded. A later genetic analysis associated a missense DCLRE1C variant with V-gene and J-gene trimming of TCR beta chains, and an independent cohort replicated the association. Three of the identified cytomegalovirus-associated TCR beta chains were confirmed in vitro to be specific for cytomegalovirus antigens. Compared with the roughly 710-donor mean, donors in an Asian-associated ancestry cluster had fewer N-insertions in productive TCRs, according to a later genetic analysis. CMV serostatus was the only immune exposure information available for the cohort. Specific HLA alleles were associated with over 15,000 TCR beta sequences at a false discovery rate of 0.05 in a later analysis. Cytomegalovirus status was reported to be diagnosed by the classifier with high specificity and sensitivity in both the original and validation cohorts.

The receptor library was made with the immunoSEQ multiplex PCR assay. For the multiplex PCR, a mixture combining 60 forward primers for TCR Vbeta segments and 13 reverse primers for TCR Jbeta segments was used. Amplification of the CDR3 region of rearranged TCR beta genes was performed with a multiplex PCR assay on genomic DNA. Amplified TCR beta libraries were sequenced as 87-base-pair reads on the Illumina HiSeq System. The original pipeline was this. Across the 600 to 700 repertoires, a later analysis counted about 81 million unique TCR beta chains, around 11 million of which were shared by at least two donors. Raw reads were error-corrected and collapsed into unique sequences with a nearest-neighbor algorithm that merged closely related sequences to remove PCR and sequencing errors. Alignment of CDR3 sequences to IMGT reference sequences was used to assign V, D and J gene segments. For a sequence to be retained, a match of at least six nucleotides to both a V gene segment and a J gene segment was required. Rearrangements were called productive when the CDR3 lacked stop codons and stayed in frame with V and J; all others were non-productive. CDR3 was defined by IMGT convention, running from the second conserved V-encoded cysteine to the conserved J-encoded phenylalanine. Sequences without an unambiguous match to a single V gene segment were excluded from the earlier analysis of almost 600 of the donors. An earlier analysis of a few hundred of the donors classified V segments as functional when productive rearrangements were above 56.7% and as segregating when the standard deviation between donors was above 5%. To diagnose cytomegalovirus status from the catalog of TCR beta chain sequences, a statistical classification framework was built. A later analysis assigned V and J genes by comparing TCR nucleotide sequences with IMGT/GENE-DB human TR gene sequences. The TCRdist pipeline was used in a later analysis to assign CDR3 sequences and most-parsimonious VDJ recombination scenarios. In a later analysis, each TCR beta chain was defined by its CDR3 amino acid sequence together with its V-gene family, and reads lacking a unique V-gene family were excluded. To address suspected cross-contamination and a sequencing artifact, a later analysis removed around 590 highly shared, low-generation-probability nucleotide sequences. A later analysis calculated a clonal expansion index for each public chain from normalized within-repertoire ranks of inferred template counts. Generation probabilities in a later analysis came from a VDJ recombination model fitted to out-of-frame rearrangements, and those results were checked against IGoR. In a later analysis, hypergeometric tests were used to score TCR-TCR, TCR-HLA and TCR-CMV co-occurrence, with a repertoire-size bias correction applied to TCR pairs. A later analysis estimated false discovery rates by permuting HLA or CMV assignments 20 times. A later analysis grouped co-occurring TCRs with DBSCAN, adding TCRdist sequence similarity when clustering within HLA-allele-positive subsets. Repertoires with fewer than 30,000 or more than 120,000 public chains, plus five repertoires with anomalous nucleotide sharing, were excluded from co-occurrence clustering. The table was pulled from immuneACCESS by TCRdb, which kept in-frame rearrangements only. Such tables lose some clones; where checked, under half of the loss comes from unresolved V genes, and the rest has no known cause. V and J calls and clone size are as listed in that table; D and trimming were resolved from the DNA. The sample table holds some 190,000 clones, of which roughly 77% were seen once. Clones ranked in the top ten supply 1.5% to 2% of the sample.

The cohort consisted of fewer than 700 healthy bone marrow donors. All cohort members were sampled while nominally healthy, although unrecorded immune exposures were likely present. The donor was CMV seronegative and belonged to the group of over 350 seronegative cohort members. A peripheral blood sample was collected from each donor, and TCR beta sequencing was performed on peripheral blood mononuclear cells. The Qiagen DNeasy Blood Extraction Kit was used to extract genomic DNA from the blood cell samples. The V and J genes are TRBV4-3 and TRBJ1-3; the D gene cannot be resolved reliably. Sequencing used PBMCs. This receptor was obtained from a woman in her forties or fifties in good health and CMV-seronegative. The nucleotides are TGCGCCAGCAGCCAAGCATCAGGACTTGGAAACACCATATATTTT. It codes for CASSQASGLGNTIYF.